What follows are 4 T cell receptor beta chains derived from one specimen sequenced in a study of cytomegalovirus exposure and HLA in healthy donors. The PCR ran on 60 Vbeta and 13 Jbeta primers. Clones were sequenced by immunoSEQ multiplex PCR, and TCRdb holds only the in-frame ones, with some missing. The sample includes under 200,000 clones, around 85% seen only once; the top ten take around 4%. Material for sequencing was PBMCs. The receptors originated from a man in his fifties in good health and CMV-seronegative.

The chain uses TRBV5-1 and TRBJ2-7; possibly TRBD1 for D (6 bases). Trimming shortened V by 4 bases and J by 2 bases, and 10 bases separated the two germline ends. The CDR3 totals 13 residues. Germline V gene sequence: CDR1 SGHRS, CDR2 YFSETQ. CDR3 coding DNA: TGCGCCAGCAGCCAGGACAGTACCTACGAGCAGTACTTC. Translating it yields CASSQDSTYEQYF.

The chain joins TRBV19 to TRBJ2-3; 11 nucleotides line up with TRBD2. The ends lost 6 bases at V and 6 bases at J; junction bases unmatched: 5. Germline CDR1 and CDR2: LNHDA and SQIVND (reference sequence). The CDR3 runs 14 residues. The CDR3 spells CASSRLAGWDTQYF. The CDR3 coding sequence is TGTGCCAGTAGCCGACTAGCGGGGTGGGATACGCAGTATTTT. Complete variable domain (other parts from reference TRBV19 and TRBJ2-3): DGGITQSPKYLFRKEGQNVTLSCEQNLNHDAMYWYRQDPGQGLRLIYYSQIVNDFQKGDIAEGYSVSREKKESFPLTVTSAQKNPTAFYLCASSRLAGWDTQYFGPGTRLTVL.

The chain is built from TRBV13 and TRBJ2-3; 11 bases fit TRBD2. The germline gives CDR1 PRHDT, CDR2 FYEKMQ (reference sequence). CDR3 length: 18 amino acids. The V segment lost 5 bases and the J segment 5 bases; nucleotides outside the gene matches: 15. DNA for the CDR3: TGTGCCAGCAGCCCCCGAAGTAGCGGGGGGGCTTGGAGAGATACGCAGTATTTT. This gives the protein CASSPRSSGGAWRDTQYF.

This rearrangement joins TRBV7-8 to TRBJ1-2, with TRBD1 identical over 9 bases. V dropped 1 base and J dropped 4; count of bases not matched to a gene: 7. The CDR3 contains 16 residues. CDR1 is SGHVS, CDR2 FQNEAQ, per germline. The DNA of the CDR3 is TGTGCCAGCAGCTTAGACGAACAGGGGGCAGGCTATGGCTACACCTTC. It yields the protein CASSLDEQGAGYGYTF.